Sequencing of this T cell receptor beta chain was carried out in a study of blood T cell repertoires in COVID-19. Study-level information: T cells, B-cell-depleted T cells, or PBMCs supplied cDNA or gDNA.

V lost 2 bases and J lost 6; bases outside the gene matches: 2. Germline V gene lookup returns CDR1 MGHRA and CDR2 YSYEKL. The CDR3 is 15 amino acids. Authors' data handling: Amplified reference gene primers provided the basis for estimating nucleated cell counts. The method was immunoSEQ multiplex PCR; TCRdb's version includes in-frame clones alone and lacks a portion of them. The D gene and trimming were derived from the DNA, and the V and J assignments and clone size from that table. The sample records fewer than 250,000 clones, around 88% being singletons. Enrolled during active infection, Seattle patients were then followed longitudinally. Only one count was recorded for this clone.

The sample consisted of peripheral blood. The chain has TRBV4-1 and TRBJ1-4, with 11 bases identical to TRBD1. This sequence originates from an elderly woman with COVID-19, enrolled during active disease. The CDR3 sequence is CASSQPGQGDEKLFF. CDR3 DNA sequence: TGCGCCAGCAGCCAACCGGGACAGGGGGATGAAAAACTGTTTTTT.